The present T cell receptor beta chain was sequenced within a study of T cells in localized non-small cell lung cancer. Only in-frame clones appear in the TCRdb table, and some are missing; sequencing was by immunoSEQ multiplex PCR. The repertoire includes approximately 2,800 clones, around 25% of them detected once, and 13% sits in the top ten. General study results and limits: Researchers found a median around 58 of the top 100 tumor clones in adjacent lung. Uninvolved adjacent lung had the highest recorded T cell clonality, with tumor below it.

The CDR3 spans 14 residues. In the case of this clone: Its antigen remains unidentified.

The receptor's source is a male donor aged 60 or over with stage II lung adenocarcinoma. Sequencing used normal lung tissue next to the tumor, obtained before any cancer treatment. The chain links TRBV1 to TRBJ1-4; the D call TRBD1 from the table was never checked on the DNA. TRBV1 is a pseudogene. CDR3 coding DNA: TGCGCCAGCAGCCGCGGACAGGGAGCTGAAAAACTGTTTTTT. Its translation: CASSRGQGAEKLFF.